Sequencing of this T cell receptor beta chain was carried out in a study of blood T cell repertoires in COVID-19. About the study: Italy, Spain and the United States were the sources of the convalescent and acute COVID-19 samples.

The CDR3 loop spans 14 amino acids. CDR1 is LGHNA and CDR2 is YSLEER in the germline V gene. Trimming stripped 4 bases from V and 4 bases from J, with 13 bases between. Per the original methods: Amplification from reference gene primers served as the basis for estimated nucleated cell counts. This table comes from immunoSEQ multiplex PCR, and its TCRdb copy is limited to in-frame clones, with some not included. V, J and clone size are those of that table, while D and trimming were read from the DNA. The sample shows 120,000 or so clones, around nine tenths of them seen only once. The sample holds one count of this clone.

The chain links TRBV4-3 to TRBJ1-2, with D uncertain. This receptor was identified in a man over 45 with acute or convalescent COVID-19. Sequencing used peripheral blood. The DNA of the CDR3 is TGCGCCAGCAGCCCCAGTCGGGTTTCCTATGGCTACACCTTC. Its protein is CASSPSRVSYGYTF.